This T cell receptor (beta chain) is from a study of T cells in Graves' hyperthyroidism and ophthalmopathy. Findings of the study overall: Ophthalmopathy and stable hyperthyroidism were told apart by a 13 V-J model.

About this clonotype: Its antigen remains unidentified.

Amplification of TCR beta CDR3 regions used RNA as the template. First-round RT-PCR targeting the TCR CDR3 was performed with the HTBI primer set. A single record per CDR3 protein comes from TCRdb applying MiXCR to the multiplex PCR reads. The sample has some 650,000 distinct CDR3 sequences, 15% to 20% seen once. CDR3 length: 13 residues. Germline assignment: CDR1 WSHSY and CDR2 SAAADI. Trimming cost V 0 bases and J 0 bases, with 3 bases left between them. Sequenced: blood. The clonotype comes from a woman between 40 and 50 years old with Graves' ophthalmopathy. V is TRBV10-2 and J is TRBJ2-7; D remains ambiguous. The CDR3 DNA follows: TGCGCCAGCAGTGAGTCTATCTCCTACGAGCAGTACTTC. It translates to CASSESISYEQYF.